The 5 T cell receptor beta chains below come from one sample, sequenced in a study of human CD8 memory T cell subsets. It was UMI-labeled 5' RACE by which the TCR beta libraries were made. TCRdb re-called the 5' RACE reads and gives one entry per CDR3 protein, without DNA. Its clone listing holds 4,500 to 7,000 distinct CDR3 sequences. Sample: CD8+ effector memory T cells (TEM) sorted from PBMCs. Sample subset: effector memory CD8 T cells, CCR7- CD45RO+ CD95+. These receptors all come from a human donor in good health.

The CDR3 protein is CASSPDGNTIYF. The chain couples TRBV3-1 to TRBJ1-3. CDR3 size: 12 residues. Germline V lookup: CDR1 LGHDT, CDR2 YNNKEL (reference sequence).

This chain joins TRBV10-1 and TRBJ2-2; TCRdb's D call of TRBD1 is untestable without DNA. Germline CDR1 WNHNN, CDR2 SYGVQD (reference sequence). The length of the CDR3 is 13 residues. The CDR3 reads CASSDRDTGELFF.

V usage is TRBV20-1 and J usage is TRBJ2-7; TCRdb's D gene call, TRBD1, goes unchecked for lack of DNA. The CDR3 runs 14 residues. Germline V CDR1 and CDR2: DFQATT, SNEGSKA (reference sequence). CDR3 protein: CSARDVDTAYEQYF.

The chain employs TRBV2 and TRBJ2-5; there is no DNA to check the TCRdb D call of TRBD2. The CDR3 is made up of 16 amino acids. Germline V lookup: CDR1 SNHLY, CDR2 FYNNEI. The chain's CDR3 is CASSERLAGLMETQYF.

The chain is built from TRBV4-1 and TRBJ2-7. The CDR3 sequence is 16 residues long. The germline V gene encodes CDR1 MGHRA and CDR2 YSYEKL. CDR3 region: CASSLSPDFPSYEQYF.